The 8 T cell receptor beta chains below come from one sample, sequenced in a study of patients and donors after allogeneic stem cell transplantation. TCRdb reanalysed the RT-PCR reads using MiXCR and keeps one entry per CDR3 protein. The table includes some 160,000 distinct CDR3 sequences, approximately 24% detected once. Sequenced: blood, either unsorted or a sorted T cell fraction (not recorded which). These receptors were obtained from a human donor who was either an allogeneic HSCT recipient or a stem cell or donor lymphocyte infusion donor (not recorded which). It is not recorded whose cells these are; they may come from a transplant donor.

The chain couples TRBV4-2 to TRBJ2-1, with 10 bases fitting TRBD2. The V gene end was trimmed by 3 bases and the J gene end by 7 bases; junction bases not matched to a gene: 9. The germline CDR1 and CDR2 sequences are LGHNA and YNFKEQ. This CDR3 spans 16 amino acids. Here the CDR3 reads CASSHMGLARLNEQFF. In nucleotides, the CDR3 is TGTGCCAGCAGCCATATGGGACTAGCGAGGTTAAATGAGCAGTTCTTC.

The chain uses TRBV12-3 or TRBV12-4 and TRBJ2-7; possibly TRBD1 for D (5 bases). Trimming cost V 3 bases and J 4 bases, with 13 bases left between them. The CDR3 consists of 14 residues. This CDR3 reads CASSFAPRAYEQYF. In DNA, the CDR3 is TGTGCCAGCAGTTTTGCCCCCAGGGCGTACGAGCAGTACTTC.

J is TRBJ2-7 and V is TRBV29-1, with 13 bases identical to TRBD2. There are 14 residues in the CDR3. In germline, CDR1 is SQVTM, CDR2 ANQGSEA. With 8 bases clipped from V and 0 bases from J, the junction kept 4 bases outside the gene matches. The CDR3 protein is CSSGTSGDSYEQYF. The CDR3 DNA is TGCAGCTCCGGGACTAGCGGGGACTCCTACGAGCAGTACTTC.

CDR3 nucleotides: TGCAGCGTCCACCCACAGCCGTGGACTGAAGCTTTCTTT. As protein: CSVHPQPWTEAFF. The genes are TRBV29-1 and TRBJ1-1; D unclear. CDR1 and CDR2 (germline): SQVTM, ANQGSEA. The V end was cut by 6 bases, the J end by 5 bases, with 16 bases between. This CDR3 comprises 13 residues.

This clonotype was picked up a small number of times. The V call is TRBV29-1, the J call TRBJ2-7, with 10 positions matching TRBD1. V trimming: 7 bases; J trimming: 0 bases; junction bases outside the gene matches: 3. The V gene's germline CDR1 is SQVTM and CDR2 ANQGSEA. This CDR3 has 13 residues. This CDR3 reads CSGGTGASYEQYF. In DNA, the CDR3 is TGCAGCGGCGGGACAGGGGCCTCCTACGAGCAGTACTTC.

This rearrangement joins TRBV4-3 to TRBJ2-3; the match to TRBD2 covers 11 bases. Germline V lookup: CDR1 LGHNA, CDR2 YSLEER. V was pared by 2 bases and J by 4 bases, with 11 bases of the junction left unmatched. The CDR3 spans 18 residues. The CDR3 here is CASSQSGKLAGVSDTQYF. In DNA form, the CDR3 reads TGCGCCAGCAGCCAATCTGGGAAACTAGCGGGAGTGTCAGATACGCAGTATTTT.

This clonotype has a handful of counts. This chain joins TRBV30 and TRBJ1-2; D ambiguous. This CDR3 is 14 amino acids long. The ends were cut back, 5 bases at V and 9 bases at J, with 22 bases in the middle. Per germline, CDR1 GTSNPN and CDR2 SVGIG (reference sequence). CDR3 coding DNA: TGTGCCTGGGCCCTCGGGGAGGGTGCACTGAGCTACACCTTC. Translated: CAWALGEGALSYTF.

The chain links TRBV5-1 to TRBJ2-3, with 11 positions matching TRBD2. The germline gives CDR1 SGHRS, CDR2 YFSETQ. This CDR3 spans 16 amino acids. V dropped 4 bases and J dropped 7; count of bases not matched to a gene: 11. The chain's CDR3 is CASSRTSGGGLNTQYF. The DNA of the CDR3 is TGCGCCAGCAGCAGAACTAGCGGGGGAGGTCTTAATACGCAGTATTTT.